The 28 T cell receptor beta chains in this list originate from one sample, sequenced in a study of regulatory T cells in long-lasting Graves disease. Arm-PCR of CDR3 regions and iRepertoire HTBI primers were used to build TCR beta libraries. TCRdb re-analysed the multiplex PCR reads in MiXCR, keeping a single row per CDR3 protein. Of 350,000 to 550,000 distinct CDR3 sequences in the sample, around 17% were seen once. As for time point: newly diagnosed GD, antithyroid drugs for less than 3 months. After RNA was extracted from PBMCs, the TCR library was made from it. These data were likewise used in another study, on T cells in Graves' hyperthyroidism and ophthalmopathy.

Sequencing was performed on peripheral blood mononuclear cells (PBMCs), taken at new diagnosis, from a patient treated with antithyroid drugs. These receptors originate from a woman aged 18-29 years with Graves disease.

This clonotype came up many times. CDR3 bases: TGCAGTGCTAACAGGGGGACGGGTAATGAGCAGTTCTTC. Protein: CSANRGTGNEQFF. This chain joins TRBV20-1 and TRBJ2-1; TRBD1 matches 8 bases. The germline V gene encodes CDR1 DFQATT and CDR2 SNEGSKA (reference sequence). The CDR3 length is 13 residues. J gave up 7 bases and V 4 bases, and 6 bases lay outside the gene matches.

This clonotype was seen repeatedly, ten times or more. The chain employs TRBV11-3 and TRBJ2-5; 10 bases are a match to TRBD1. J was trimmed by 5 bases and V by 4 bases; bases with no gene match: 7. The CDR3 covers 15 residues. From germline, CDR1 is SGHNT and CDR2 YENEEA. In nucleotides, the CDR3 is TGTGCCAGCAGCTCCGGGACAGGGGTGTTGGAGACCCAGTACTTC. Translated, it gives CASSSGTGVLETQYF.

The V call is TRBV27, the J call TRBJ2-1; 9 positions match TRBD2. The CDR3 contains 17 residues. Germline V gene lookup returns CDR1 MNHEY and CDR2 SMNVEV (reference sequence). Trimming at V came to 5 bases and at J to 7 bases, leaving 15 bases not matched to a gene. The CDR3 loop is CASSPKAPGLAKNEQFF. In DNA form, the CDR3 reads TGTGCCAGCAGTCCAAAGGCGCCGGGACTAGCAAAAAATGAGCAGTTCTTC.

The chain has TRBV6-2 or TRBV6-3 and TRBJ2-2; 7 positions agree with TRBD2. Germline CDR1 and CDR2: MNHEY and SVGEGT. CDR3 length equals 15 residues. The V and J ends lost 6 bases and 0 bases, in that order; junction bases with no gene match: 4. The CDR3 nucleotides are TGTGCCAGCAGGGGAAGCGGGACGAACACCGGGGAGCTGTTTTTT. Translating it yields CASRGSGTNTGELFF.

The chain joins TRBV18 to TRBJ2-5, with D possibly TRBD1 on 6 matching bases. CDR1 is KGHSH, CDR2 LQKENI, per germline. The CDR3 consists of 14 residues. Trimming left V 1 base short and J 7 bases short, with 13 bases between. The CDR3 DNA reads TGTGCCAGCTCACCACGAAACGGACAGAGGACCCAGTACTTC. Amino acids: CASSPRNGQRTQYF.

This clonotype appeared many times. This chain links TRBV5-1 with TRBJ2-1, with a weak D call TRBD1 (5 bases). This CDR3 is built from 15 residues. V dropped 0 bases and J dropped 7 bases, with 14 bases sitting between them. CDR1 and CDR2 from the germline V gene are SGHRS and YFSETQ. DNA for the CDR3: TGCGCCAGCAGCTTGGAGGGGATCCCTACTAATGAGCAGTTCTTC. Protein sequence: CASSLEGIPTNEQFF.

This clonotype was detected many times. J is TRBJ1-1 and V is TRBV29-1; a weak D match, TRBD1 (5 bases). CDR1 SQVTM and CDR2 ANQGSEA come from the germline V gene. The CDR3 spans 14 residues. Trimming took off 3 bases at V and 0 bases at J, with 11 bases between the two ends. The CDR3 is CSVDPVDMNTEAFF. The CDR3 region has the DNA TGCAGCGTTGATCCCGTGGACATGAACACTGAAGCTTTCTTT.

This clonotype was seen ten or more times. The gene calls are TRBV7-3 and TRBJ1-1; D perhaps matches TRBD1 (5 bases). In germline, CDR1 is SGHTA, CDR2 FQGTGA. V dropped 5 bases and J dropped 1 base, with 8 bases sitting between them. There are 13 residues in the CDR3. CDR3 DNA: TGTGCCAGCAGCGGTGACAGGAACACTGAAGCTTTCTTT. Its translation is CASSGDRNTEAFF.

This clonotype showed up many times. V is TRBV7-9 and J is TRBJ1-1, with a possible D match to TRBD1 (5 bases). Germline V gene data show CDR1 as SEHNR and CDR2 as FQNEAQ (reference sequence). Trimming removed 5 bases from V and 3 bases from J, with 10 bases in between. This CDR3 region has 13 residues. The CDR3 reads CASSPVGDTEAFF. CDR3 coding DNA: TGTGCCAGCAGCCCCGTGGGGGACACTGAAGCTTTCTTT.

This clonotype showed up many times. This chain joins TRBV15 and TRBJ2-7; a weak D match, TRBD2 (5 bases). With 6 bases removed from V and 1 base from J, the gap between germline ends came to 10 bases. The CDR3 totals 13 residues. The germline gives CDR1 LNHNV, CDR2 YYDKDF (reference sequence). The CDR3 region is CATSPGMSYEQYF. CDR3 coding DNA: TGTGCCACCAGTCCGGGAATGTCCTACGAGCAGTACTTC.

The table lists this clonotype with a count of one. This may stem from a read error, because a much larger clone lies one nucleotide away. Without the conserved terminal phenylalanine or tryptophan, this CDR3 likely stems from a read error. The chain employs TRBV2 and TRBJ2-1; 10 bases align to TRBD2. CDR1 SNHLY and CDR2 FYNNEI come from the germline V gene. J lost 7 bases, V lost 6 bases, and 6 bases had no gene match. This CDR3 is built from 14 residues. The CDR3 region has the DNA TGTGCCAGCAGGGCAACTAGCGGGGAGAATGAGCAGTTCTCC. Translating it yields CASRATSGENEQFS.

The rearrangement links TRBV12-3 or TRBV12-4 to TRBJ1-2; TRBD1 is a possible D gene (6 bases). CDR3 size: 13 residues. Trimming left V 6 bases short and J 3 bases short, with 11 bases between. CDR3 sequence: CASRKDRYYGYTF. The CDR3 DNA is TGTGCCAGCAGGAAGGACAGATACTATGGCTACACCTTC.

This clonotype has just a few counts. The germline gene is not matched at one end of the junction; a read error may be the cause. The chain is built from TRBV5-5 and TRBJ2-7, with D unresolved. Germline V lookup: CDR1 SGHKS, CDR2 YYEKEE (reference sequence). The CDR3 contains 12 residues. Here the CDR3 DNA reads TGTGCCAGCAGCTTTCACGGGCAGCTTCGCGACTTC. Its translation is CASSFHGQLRDF.

Many counts were recorded for this clonotype. The V call is TRBV28, the J call TRBJ2-2; possibly TRBD2 for D (5 bases). This CDR3 has 12 residues. Germline V lookup: CDR1 MDHEN, CDR2 SYDVKM. V lost 11 bases, J lost 5 bases, and 12 bases lay in between. The DNA for the CDR3 is TGTGCCGGTGAGGAGGCGACCGGGGAGCTGTTTTTT. It encodes CAGEEATGELFF.

This clonotype has just a few counts. The junction does not match germline at one end; this may be a read error. V and J are TRBV13 and TRBJ2-3, with D unclear. Germline CDR1 reads PRHDT; CDR2 reads FYEKMQ (reference sequence). CDR3 length: 14 residues. CDR3 amino acids: CASSQDPITDTQYF. The CDR3 DNA reads TGCGCCAGCAGCCAAGATCCAATCACAGATACGCAGTATTTT.

In this sample, this clonotype turned up many times. The chain employs TRBV28 and TRBJ1-2, with D tentatively TRBD1 (5 bases). V was shortened by 6 bases and J by 7 bases, with 18 bases between the two germline ends. This CDR3 is built from 14 residues. Germline V gene data show CDR1 as MDHEN and CDR2 as SYDVKM. The CDR3 DNA reads TGTGCCAGCAGCAGAACCAGGGAAATAGGTGGCTACACCTTC. Its translation is CASSRTREIGGYTF.

This clonotype showed up many times. The rearrangement links TRBV7-9 to TRBJ2-5; perhaps TRBD2 as D (6 bases). The V and J ends lost 1 base and 5 bases respectively, with 14 bases between them. This CDR3 comprises 15 residues. Germline V gene data show CDR1 as SEHNR and CDR2 as FQNEAQ (reference sequence). The CDR3 loop reads CASSLVSGEWETQYF. CDR3 DNA: TGTGCCAGCAGCTTAGTCTCGGGAGAGTGGGAGACCCAGTACTTC.

V and J are TRBV9 and TRBJ2-3; 8 bases match TRBD2. This CDR3 comprises 15 residues. The ends lost 4 bases at V and 2 bases at J; junction bases unmatched: 6. Germline V gene data show CDR1 as SGDLS and CDR2 as YYNGEE. The CDR3 here is CASSSREGHTDTQYF. CDR3 nucleotides: TGTGCCAGCAGCTCTCGGGAGGGCCACACAGATACGCAGTATTTT.

This clonotype was seen only a few times. The rearrangement links TRBV6-5 to TRBJ2-2; possible D gene TRBD1, 6 bases. The CDR3 covers 17 residues. From germline, CDR1 is MNHEY and CDR2 SVGAGI. With 0 bases removed from V and 0 bases from J, the gap between germline ends came to 11 bases. Here the CDR3 reads CASSYSGRGTNTGELFF. The CDR3 coding sequence is TGTGCCAGCAGTTACTCAGGAAGGGGGACGAACACCGGGGAGCTGTTTTTT.

This clonotype came up many times. Here the CDR3 reads CASSPPRVGGSWQETQYF. Written as DNA, the CDR3 is TGTGCCAGCAGCCCACCCCGGGTCGGCGGGAGTTGGCAAGAGACCCAGTACTTC. J is TRBJ2-5 and V is TRBV7-2; 7 nucleotides line up with TRBD2. The CDR3 consists of 18 residues. The trim removed 5 bases at V and 2 bases at J, leaving 17 bases unmatched. Germline V CDR1 and CDR2: SGHTA, FQGNSA. Full variable domain (remainder filled in from reference TRBV7-2 and TRBJ2-5): GAGVSQSPSNKVTEKGKDVELRCDPISGHTALYWYRQSLGQGLEFLIYFQGNSAPDKSGLPSDRFSAERTGGSVSTLTIQRTQQEDSAVYLCASSPPRVGGSWQETQYFGPGTRLLVL.

This clonotype has more than one count but fewer than ten. The rearrangement links TRBV27 to TRBJ2-3, with 11 bases that match TRBD1. Unmatched junction bases numbered 10, after V lost 7 bases and J lost 4 bases. Germline CDR1 and CDR2: MNHEY and SMNVEV (reference sequence). This CDR3 is 16 amino acids long. The CDR3: CASNTLPGQGADTQYF. The CDR3 region has the DNA TGTGCCAGCAACACCCTGCCGGGACAGGGGGCAGATACGCAGTATTTT.

This clonotype was observed a handful of times. This chain uses TRBV27 with TRBJ2-2, with 8 bases fitting TRBD1. Per germline, CDR1 MNHEY and CDR2 SMNVEV (reference sequence). V dropped 5 bases and J dropped 4; count of bases not matched to a gene: 6. CDR3 length: 15 residues. CDR3 nucleotide sequence: TGTGCCAGCAGTCACACAGGGGGGTCCACCGGGGAGCTGTTTTTT. It specifies CASSHTGGSTGELFF.

The rearrangement links TRBV24-1 to TRBJ2-1; TRBD2 matches 8 bases. Germline values: CDR1 KGHDR, CDR2 SFDVKD. The CDR3 runs to 16 residues. Unmatched junction bases numbered 9, after V lost 9 bases and J lost 0 bases. CDR3 coding DNA: TGTGCCACCCGTCGGGGGGGTCACCCCTCCTACAATGAGCAGTTCTTC. Translation: CATRRGGHPSYNEQFF.

This clonotype was seen at least ten times. The chain combines TRBV12-3 or TRBV12-4 with TRBJ2-1; no clear D. This CDR3 comprises 17 residues. V dropped 5 bases and J dropped 5 bases, with 22 bases sitting between them. The CDR3 DNA follows: TGTGCCAGCAGTAAATATATTGTGGGCAGAACTAACAATGAGCAGTTCTTC. It encodes CASSKYIVGRTNNEQFF.

This clonotype came up many times. V usage is TRBV13 and J usage is TRBJ2-1, with 12 nucleotides matching TRBD2. Germline V gene data show CDR1 as PRHDT and CDR2 as FYEKMQ (reference sequence). This CDR3 has 16 amino acids. The V segment lost 3 bases and the J segment 5 bases; nucleotides outside the gene matches: 5. The CDR3 nucleotides are TGTGCCAGCAGCTTCCCGACTAGCGGGAGTAACAATGAGCAGTTCTTC. Its translation: CASSFPTSGSNNEQFF.

This clonotype was observed at least ten times. The V and J genes are TRBV12-3 or TRBV12-4 and TRBJ1-1; the match to TRBD1 covers 7 bases. The CDR3 extends over 14 amino acids. V was pared by 6 bases and J by 0 bases, with 4 bases of the junction left unmatched. For the CDR3, the DNA is TGTGCCAGCAGCCAGGACAGGATGAACACTGAAGCTTTCTTT. Translation: CASSQDRMNTEAFF.

This clonotype was observed many times. The rearrangement links TRBV7-9 to TRBJ2-3, with a possible D match to TRBD2 (6 bases). CDR3 size: 12 residues. V gave up 11 bases and J gave up 10 bases, with 19 bases separating them. Looked up from germline, CDR1 is SEHNR and CDR2 is FQNEAQ (reference sequence). CDR3 sequence reads: CARGGTKGPQYF. DNA of the CDR3: TGTGCCCGCGGCGGGACCAAAGGTCCGCAGTATTTT. Based on the CDR3 plus reference TRBV7-9 and TRBJ2-3, the full variable domain is DTGVSQNPRHKITKRGQNVTFRCDPISEHNRLYWYRQTLGQGPEFLTYFQNEAQLEKSRLLSDRFSAERPKGSFSTLEIQRTEQGDSAMYLCARGGTKGPQYFGPGTRLTVL.

The genes are TRBV18 and TRBJ2-1; 12 nucleotides agree with TRBD2. J gave up 6 bases and V 2 bases, and 5 bases lay outside the gene matches. This CDR3 comprises 16 residues. From germline, CDR1 is KGHSH and CDR2 LQKENI. The CDR3 sequence is CASSPGLAGLFNEQFF. The DNA of the CDR3 is TGTGCCAGCTCACCAGGACTAGCGGGACTATTCAATGAGCAGTTCTTC. The whole variable domain, filled in from reference TRBV18 and TRBJ2-1, reads NAGVMQNPRHLVRRRGQEARLRCSPMKGHSHVYWYRQLPEEGLKFMVYLQKENIIDESGMPKERFSAEFPKEGPSILRIQQVVRGDSAAYFCASSPGLAGLFNEQFFGPGTRLTVL.